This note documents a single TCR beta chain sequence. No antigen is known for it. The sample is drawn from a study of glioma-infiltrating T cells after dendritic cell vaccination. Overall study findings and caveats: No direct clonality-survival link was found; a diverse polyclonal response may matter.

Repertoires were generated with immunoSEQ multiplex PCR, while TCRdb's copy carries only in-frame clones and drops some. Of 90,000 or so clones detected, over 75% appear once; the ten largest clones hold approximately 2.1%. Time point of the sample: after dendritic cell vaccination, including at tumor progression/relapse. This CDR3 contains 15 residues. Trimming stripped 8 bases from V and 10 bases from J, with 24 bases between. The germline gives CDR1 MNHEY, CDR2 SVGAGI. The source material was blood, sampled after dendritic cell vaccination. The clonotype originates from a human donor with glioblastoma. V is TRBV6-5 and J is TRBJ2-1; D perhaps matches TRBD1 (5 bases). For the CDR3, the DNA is TGTGCCAGCTCCTATCTATCAGGGCTAGTCAACGAGCAGTTCTTC. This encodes CASSYLSGLVNEQFF.